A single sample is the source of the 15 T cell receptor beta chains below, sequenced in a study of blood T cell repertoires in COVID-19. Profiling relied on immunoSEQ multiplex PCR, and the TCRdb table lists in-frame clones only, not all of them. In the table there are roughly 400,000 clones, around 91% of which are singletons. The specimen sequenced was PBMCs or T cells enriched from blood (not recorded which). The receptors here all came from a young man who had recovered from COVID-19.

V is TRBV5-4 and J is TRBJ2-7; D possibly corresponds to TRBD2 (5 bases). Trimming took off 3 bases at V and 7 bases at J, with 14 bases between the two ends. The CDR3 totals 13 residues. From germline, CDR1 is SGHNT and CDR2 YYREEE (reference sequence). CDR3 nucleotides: TGTGCCAGCAGCTACCAGACCGGAGGAGAGCAGTACTTC. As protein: CASSYQTGGEQYF.

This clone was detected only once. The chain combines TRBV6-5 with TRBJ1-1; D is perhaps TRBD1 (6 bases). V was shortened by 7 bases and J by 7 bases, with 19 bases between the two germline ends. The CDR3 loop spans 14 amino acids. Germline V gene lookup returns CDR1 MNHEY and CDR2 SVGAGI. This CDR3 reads CASTLLGGRGEAFF. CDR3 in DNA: TGTGCCAGCACCCTCCTGGGGGGGCGAGGTGAAGCTTTCTTT.

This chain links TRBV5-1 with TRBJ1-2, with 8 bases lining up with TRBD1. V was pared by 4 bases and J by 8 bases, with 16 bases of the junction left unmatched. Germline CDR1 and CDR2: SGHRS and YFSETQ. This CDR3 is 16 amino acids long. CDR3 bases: TGCGCCAGCAGCCCCGGACAGGGTTCGGGTGTCTCGGGCTACACCTTC. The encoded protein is CASSPGQGSGVSGYTF.

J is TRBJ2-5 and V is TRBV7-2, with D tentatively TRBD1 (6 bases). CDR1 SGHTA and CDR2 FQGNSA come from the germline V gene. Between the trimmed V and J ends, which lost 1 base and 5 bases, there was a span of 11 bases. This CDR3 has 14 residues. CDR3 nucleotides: TGTGCCAGCAGCTTAGTTAGGGGGATGGAGACCCAGTACTTC. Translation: CASSLVRGMETQYF.

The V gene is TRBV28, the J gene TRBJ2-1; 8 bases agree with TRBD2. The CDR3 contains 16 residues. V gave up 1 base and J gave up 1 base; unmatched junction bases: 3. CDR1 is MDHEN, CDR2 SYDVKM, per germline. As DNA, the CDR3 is TGTGCCAGCAGTTTATCTGCTAGCGGGTCCTACAATGAGCAGTTCTTC. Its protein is CASSLSASGSYNEQFF.

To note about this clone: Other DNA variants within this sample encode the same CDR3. CDR3 protein: CASSLAVSGANVLTF. The CDR3 DNA is TGCGCCAGCAGCTTGGCTGTCTCTGGGGCCAACGTCCTGACTTTC. The V and J genes are TRBV5-1 and TRBJ2-6; unclear D gene. The V end lost 0 bases, the J end lost 0 bases, and 4 bases lay between the germline ends. The germline gives CDR1 SGHRS, CDR2 YFSETQ. This CDR3 contains 15 residues.

CDR3 protein: CASMVTGPYNSPLHF. CDR3 coding DNA: TGTGCCAGCATGGTGACAGGACCCTATAATTCACCCCTCCACTTT. The chain has TRBV28 and TRBJ1-6; D is perhaps TRBD1 (6 bases). The CDR3 is 15 residues long. Trimming cost V 7 bases and J 2 bases, with 12 bases left between them. In germline, CDR1 is MDHEN, CDR2 SYDVKM. Full variable domain (missing parts from reference TRBV28 and TRBJ1-6): DVKVTQSSRYLVKRTGEKVFLECVQDMDHENMFWYRQDPGLGLRLIYFSYDVKMKEKGDIPEGYSVSREKKERFSLILESASTNQTSMYLCASMVTGPYNSPLHFGNGTRLTVT.

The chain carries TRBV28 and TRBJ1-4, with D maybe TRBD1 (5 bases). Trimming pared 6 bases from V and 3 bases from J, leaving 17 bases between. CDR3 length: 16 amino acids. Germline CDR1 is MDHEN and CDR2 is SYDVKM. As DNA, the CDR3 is TGTGCCAGCAGAATCACAGGAACCGTCGCTAATGAAAAACTGTTTTTT. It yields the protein CASRITGTVANEKLFF.

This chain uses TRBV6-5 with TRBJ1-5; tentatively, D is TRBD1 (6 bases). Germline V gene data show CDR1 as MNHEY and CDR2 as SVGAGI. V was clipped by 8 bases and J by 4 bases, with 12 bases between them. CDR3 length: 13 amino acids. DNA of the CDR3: TGTGCCAGCGGGGACAAGACGAATCAGCCCCAGCATTTT. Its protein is CASGDKTNQPQHF.

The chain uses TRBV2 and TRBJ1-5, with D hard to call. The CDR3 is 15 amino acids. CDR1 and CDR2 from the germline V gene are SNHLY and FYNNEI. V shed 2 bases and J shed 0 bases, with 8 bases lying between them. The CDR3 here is CASSESVGSNQPQHF. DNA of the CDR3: TGTGCCAGCAGTGAATCGGTTGGTAGCAATCAGCCCCAGCATTTT.

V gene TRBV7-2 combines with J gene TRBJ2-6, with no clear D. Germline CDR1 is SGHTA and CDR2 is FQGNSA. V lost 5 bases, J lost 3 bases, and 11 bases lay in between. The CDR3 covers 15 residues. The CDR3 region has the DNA TGTGCCAGCAGCACCAGTGTTTTTGGGGCCAACGTCCTGACTTTC. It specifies CASSTSVFGANVLTF. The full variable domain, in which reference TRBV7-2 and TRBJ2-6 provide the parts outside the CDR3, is GAGVSQSPSNKVTEKGKDVELRCDPISGHTALYWYRQSLGQGLEFLIYFQGNSAPDKSGLPSDRFSAERTGGSVSTLTIQRTQQEDSAVYLCASSTSVFGANVLTFGAGSRLTVL.

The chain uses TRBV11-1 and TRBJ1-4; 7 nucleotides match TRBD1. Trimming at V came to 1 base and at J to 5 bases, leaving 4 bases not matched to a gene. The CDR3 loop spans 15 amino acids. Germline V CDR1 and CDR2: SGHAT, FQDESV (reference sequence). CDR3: CASSLEGQKNEKLFF. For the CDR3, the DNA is TGTGCCAGCAGCTTAGAGGGACAGAAGAATGAAAAACTGTTTTTT.

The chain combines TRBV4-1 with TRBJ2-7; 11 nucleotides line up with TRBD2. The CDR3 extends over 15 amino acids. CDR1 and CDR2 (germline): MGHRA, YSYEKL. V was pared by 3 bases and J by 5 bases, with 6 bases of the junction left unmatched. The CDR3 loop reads CASSQTSGTLHEQYF. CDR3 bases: TGCGCCAGCAGCCAGACTAGCGGGACACTCCACGAGCAGTACTTC.

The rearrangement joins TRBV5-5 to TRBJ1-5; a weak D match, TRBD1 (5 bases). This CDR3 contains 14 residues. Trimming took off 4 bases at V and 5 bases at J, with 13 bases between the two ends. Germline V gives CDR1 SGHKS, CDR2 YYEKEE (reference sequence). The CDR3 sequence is CASSLLDNHQPQHF. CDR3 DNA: TGTGCCAGCAGCCTTTTGGACAATCATCAGCCCCAGCATTTT.

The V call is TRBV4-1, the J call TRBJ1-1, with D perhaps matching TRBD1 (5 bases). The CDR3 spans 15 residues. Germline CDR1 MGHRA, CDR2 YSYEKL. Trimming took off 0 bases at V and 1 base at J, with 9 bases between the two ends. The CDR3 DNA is TGCGCCAGCAGCCAAGAAGCGGGGGGGAACACTGAAGCTTTCTTT. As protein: CASSQEAGGNTEAFF.